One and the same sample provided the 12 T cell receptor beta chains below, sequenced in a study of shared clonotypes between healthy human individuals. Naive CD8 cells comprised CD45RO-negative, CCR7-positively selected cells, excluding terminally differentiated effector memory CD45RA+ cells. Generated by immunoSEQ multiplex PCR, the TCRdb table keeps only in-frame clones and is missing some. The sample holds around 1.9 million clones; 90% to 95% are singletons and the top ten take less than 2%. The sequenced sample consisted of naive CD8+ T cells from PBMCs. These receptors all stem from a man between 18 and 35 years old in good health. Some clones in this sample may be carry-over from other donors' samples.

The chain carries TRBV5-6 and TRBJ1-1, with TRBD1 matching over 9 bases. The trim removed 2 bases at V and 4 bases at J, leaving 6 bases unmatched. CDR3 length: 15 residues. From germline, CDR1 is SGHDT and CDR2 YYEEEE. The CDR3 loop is CASSLMGQGGTEAFF. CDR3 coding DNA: TGTGCCAGCAGCTTAATGGGACAGGGAGGCACTGAAGCTTTCTTT.

The CDR3 DNA is TGTGCCAGCAGCGTTACCACGGATGTAGGTCAGCCCCAGCATTTT. It yields the protein CASSVTTDVGQPQHF. This chain joins TRBV9 and TRBJ1-5, with unresolved D. CDR1 is SGDLS and CDR2 is YYNGEE in the germline V gene. The CDR3 totals 15 residues. With 2 bases removed from V and 6 bases from J, the gap between germline ends came to 15 bases.

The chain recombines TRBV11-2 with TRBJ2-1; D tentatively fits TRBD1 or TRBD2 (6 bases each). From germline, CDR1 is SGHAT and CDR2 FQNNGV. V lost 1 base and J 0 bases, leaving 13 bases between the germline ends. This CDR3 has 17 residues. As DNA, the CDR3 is TGTGCCAGCAGCTTAGGGGGGCGGGGACGCTCCTACAATGAGCAGTTCTTC. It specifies CASSLGGRGRSYNEQFF.

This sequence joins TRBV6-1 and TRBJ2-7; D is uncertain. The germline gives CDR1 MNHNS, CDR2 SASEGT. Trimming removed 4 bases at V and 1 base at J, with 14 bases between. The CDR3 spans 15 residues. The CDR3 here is CASSAHITGSYEQYF. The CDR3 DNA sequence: TGTGCCAGCAGTGCGCACATAACTGGTTCCTACGAGCAGTACTTC.

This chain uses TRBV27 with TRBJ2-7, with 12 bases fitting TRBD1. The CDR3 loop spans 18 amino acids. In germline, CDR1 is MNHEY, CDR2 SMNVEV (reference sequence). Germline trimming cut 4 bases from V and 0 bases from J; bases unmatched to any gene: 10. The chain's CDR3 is CASSSPGQGASSSYEQYF. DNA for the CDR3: TGTGCCAGCAGTTCCCCGGGACAGGGGGCAAGTAGCTCCTACGAGCAGTACTTC.

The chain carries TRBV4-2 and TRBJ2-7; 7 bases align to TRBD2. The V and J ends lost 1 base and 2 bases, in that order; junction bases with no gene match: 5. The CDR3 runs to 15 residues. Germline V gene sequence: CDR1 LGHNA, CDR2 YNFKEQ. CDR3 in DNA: TGTGCCAGCAGCCAAGGTCTAGCGGTGACCTACGAGCAGTACTTC. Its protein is CASSQGLAVTYEQYF.

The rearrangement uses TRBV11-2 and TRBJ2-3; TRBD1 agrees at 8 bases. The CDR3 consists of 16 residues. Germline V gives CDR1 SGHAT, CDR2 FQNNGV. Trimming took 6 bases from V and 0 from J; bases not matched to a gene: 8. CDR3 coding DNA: TGTGCCAGCAGACCCAGGACAGGGCCTAGCACAGATACGCAGTATTTT. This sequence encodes CASRPRTGPSTDTQYF.

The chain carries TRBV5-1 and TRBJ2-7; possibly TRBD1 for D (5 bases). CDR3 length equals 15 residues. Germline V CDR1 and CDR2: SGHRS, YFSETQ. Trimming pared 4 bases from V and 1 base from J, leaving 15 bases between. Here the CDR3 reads CASSGKTVASYEQYF. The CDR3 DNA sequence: TGCGCCAGCAGCGGGAAGACAGTTGCTTCCTACGAGCAGTACTTC.

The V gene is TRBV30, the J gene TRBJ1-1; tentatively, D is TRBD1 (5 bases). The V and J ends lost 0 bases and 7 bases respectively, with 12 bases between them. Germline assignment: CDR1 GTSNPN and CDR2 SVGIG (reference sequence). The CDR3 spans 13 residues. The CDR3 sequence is CAWSVLGAGEAFF. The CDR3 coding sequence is TGTGCCTGGAGTGTACTTGGGGCGGGTGAAGCTTTCTTT.

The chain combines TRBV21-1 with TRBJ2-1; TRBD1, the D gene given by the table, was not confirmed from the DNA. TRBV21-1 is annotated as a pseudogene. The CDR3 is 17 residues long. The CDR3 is CASTSHHRDRGGNEQFF. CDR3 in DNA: TGTGCCAGCACCTCCCACCACCGGGACAGGGGAGGCAATGAGCAGTTCTTC.

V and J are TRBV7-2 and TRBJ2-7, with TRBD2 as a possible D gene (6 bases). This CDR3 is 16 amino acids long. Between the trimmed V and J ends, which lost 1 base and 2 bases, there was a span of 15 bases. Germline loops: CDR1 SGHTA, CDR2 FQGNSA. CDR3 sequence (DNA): TGTGCCAGCAGCTTAGAGGGTTGGCGGGGTACCTACGAGCAGTACTTC. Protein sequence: CASSLEGWRGTYEQYF.

The CDR3: CASTAGAKNIQYF. The DNA of the CDR3 is TGTGCCAGCACCGCGGGGGCCAAAAACATTCAGTACTTC. The rearrangement uses TRBV21-1 and TRBJ2-4; the listed D gene, TRBD2, was not tested against the DNA. TRBV21-1 is recorded as a pseudogene. The CDR3 length is 13 residues.